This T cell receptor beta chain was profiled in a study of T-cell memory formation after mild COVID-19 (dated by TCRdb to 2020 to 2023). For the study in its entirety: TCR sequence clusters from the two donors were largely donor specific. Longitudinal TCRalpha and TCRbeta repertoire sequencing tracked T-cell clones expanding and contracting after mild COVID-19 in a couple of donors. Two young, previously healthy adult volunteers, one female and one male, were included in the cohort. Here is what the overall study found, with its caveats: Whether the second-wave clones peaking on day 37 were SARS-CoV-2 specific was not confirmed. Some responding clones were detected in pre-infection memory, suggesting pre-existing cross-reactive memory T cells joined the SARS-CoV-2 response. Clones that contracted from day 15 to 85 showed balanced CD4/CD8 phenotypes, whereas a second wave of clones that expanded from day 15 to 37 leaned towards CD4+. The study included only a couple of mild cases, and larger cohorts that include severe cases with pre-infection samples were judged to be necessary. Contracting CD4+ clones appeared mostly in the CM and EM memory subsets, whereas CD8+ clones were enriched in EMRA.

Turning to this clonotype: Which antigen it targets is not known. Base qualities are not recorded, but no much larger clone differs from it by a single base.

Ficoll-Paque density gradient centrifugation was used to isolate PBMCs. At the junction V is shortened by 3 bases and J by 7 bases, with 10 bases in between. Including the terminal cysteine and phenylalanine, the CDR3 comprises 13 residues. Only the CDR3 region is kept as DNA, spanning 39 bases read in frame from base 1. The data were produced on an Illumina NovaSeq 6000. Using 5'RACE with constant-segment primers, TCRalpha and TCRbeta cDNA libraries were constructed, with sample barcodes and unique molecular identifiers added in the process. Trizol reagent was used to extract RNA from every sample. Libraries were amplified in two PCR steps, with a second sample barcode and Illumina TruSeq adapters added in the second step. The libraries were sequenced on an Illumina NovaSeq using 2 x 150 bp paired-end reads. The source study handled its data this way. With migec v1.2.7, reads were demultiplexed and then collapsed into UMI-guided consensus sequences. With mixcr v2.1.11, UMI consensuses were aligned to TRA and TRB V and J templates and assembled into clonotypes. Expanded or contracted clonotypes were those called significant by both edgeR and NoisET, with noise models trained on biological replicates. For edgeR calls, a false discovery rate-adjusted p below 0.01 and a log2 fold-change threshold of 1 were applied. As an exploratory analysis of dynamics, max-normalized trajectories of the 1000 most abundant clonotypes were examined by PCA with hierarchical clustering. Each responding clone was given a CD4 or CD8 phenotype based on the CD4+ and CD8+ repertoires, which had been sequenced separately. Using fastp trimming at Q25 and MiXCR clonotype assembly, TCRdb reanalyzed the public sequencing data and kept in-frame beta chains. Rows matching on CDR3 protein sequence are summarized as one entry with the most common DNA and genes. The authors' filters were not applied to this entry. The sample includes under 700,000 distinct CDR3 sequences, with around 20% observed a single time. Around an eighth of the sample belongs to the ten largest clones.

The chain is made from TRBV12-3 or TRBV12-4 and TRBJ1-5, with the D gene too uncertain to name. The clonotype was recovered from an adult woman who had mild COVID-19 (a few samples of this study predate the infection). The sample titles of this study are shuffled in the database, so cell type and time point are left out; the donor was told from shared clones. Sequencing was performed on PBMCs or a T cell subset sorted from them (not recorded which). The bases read TGTGCCAGCAGTTTGACGTTTTCCCAGCCCCAGCATTTT. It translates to CASSLTFSQPQHF.